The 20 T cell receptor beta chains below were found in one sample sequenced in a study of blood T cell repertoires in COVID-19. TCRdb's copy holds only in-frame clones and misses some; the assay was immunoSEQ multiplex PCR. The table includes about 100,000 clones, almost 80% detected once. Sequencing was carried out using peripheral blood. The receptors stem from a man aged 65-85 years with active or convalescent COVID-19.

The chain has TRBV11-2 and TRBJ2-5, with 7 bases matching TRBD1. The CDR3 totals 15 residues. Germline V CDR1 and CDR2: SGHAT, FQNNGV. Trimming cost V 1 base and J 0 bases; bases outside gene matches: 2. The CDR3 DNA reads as TGTGCCAGCAGCTTAGGGGGGACAGACCAAGAGACCCAGTACTTC. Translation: CASSLGGTDQETQYF.

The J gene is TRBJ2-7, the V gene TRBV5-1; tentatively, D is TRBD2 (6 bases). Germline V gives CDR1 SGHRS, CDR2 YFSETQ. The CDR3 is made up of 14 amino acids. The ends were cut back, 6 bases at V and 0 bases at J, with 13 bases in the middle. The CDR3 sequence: CASNEGGVSYEQYF. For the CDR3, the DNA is TGCGCCAGCAATGAAGGAGGGGTCTCCTACGAGCAGTACTTC.

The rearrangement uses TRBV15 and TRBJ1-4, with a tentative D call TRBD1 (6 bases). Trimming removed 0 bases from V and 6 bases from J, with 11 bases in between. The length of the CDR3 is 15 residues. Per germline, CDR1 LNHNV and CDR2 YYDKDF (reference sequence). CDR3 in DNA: TGTGCCACCAGCAGAGATAAGGGGGGGGATGAAAAACTGTTTTTT. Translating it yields CATSRDKGGDEKLFF.

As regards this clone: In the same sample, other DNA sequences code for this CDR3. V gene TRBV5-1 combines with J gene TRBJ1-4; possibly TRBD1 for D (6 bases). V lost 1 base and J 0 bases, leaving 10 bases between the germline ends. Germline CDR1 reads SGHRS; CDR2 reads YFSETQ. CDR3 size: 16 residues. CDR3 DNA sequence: TGCGCCAGCAGCTTGACAGGGCCAGCAACTAATGAAAAACTGTTTTTT. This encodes CASSLTGPATNEKLFF.

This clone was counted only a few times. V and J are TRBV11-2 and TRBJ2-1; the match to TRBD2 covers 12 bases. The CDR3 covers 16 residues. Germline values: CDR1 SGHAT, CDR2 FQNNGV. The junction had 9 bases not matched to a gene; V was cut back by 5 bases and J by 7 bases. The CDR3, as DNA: TGTGCCAGCAGCCCGGCGACTAGCGGGAGATGGAATGAGCAGTTCTTC. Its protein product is CASSPATSGRWNEQFF.

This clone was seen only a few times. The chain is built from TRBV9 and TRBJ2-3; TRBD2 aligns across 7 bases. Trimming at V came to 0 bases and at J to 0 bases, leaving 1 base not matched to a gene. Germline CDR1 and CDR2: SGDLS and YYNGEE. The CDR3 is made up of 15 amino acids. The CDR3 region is CASSVDSGSTDTQYF. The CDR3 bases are TGTGCCAGCAGCGTAGATAGCGGGAGCACAGATACGCAGTATTTT.

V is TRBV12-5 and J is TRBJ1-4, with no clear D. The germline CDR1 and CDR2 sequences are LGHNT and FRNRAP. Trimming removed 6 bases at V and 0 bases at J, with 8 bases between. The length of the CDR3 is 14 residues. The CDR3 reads CASGPQTTNEKLFF. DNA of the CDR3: TGTGCTAGTGGCCCACAGACAACTAATGAAAAACTGTTTTTT.

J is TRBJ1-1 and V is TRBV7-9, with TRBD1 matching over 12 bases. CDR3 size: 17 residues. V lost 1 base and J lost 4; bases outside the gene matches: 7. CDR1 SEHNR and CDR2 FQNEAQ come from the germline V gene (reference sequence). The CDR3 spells CASSLGRDRGRITEAFF. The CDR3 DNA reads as TGTGCCAGCAGCTTAGGTAGGGACAGGGGGCGCATCACTGAAGCTTTCTTT.

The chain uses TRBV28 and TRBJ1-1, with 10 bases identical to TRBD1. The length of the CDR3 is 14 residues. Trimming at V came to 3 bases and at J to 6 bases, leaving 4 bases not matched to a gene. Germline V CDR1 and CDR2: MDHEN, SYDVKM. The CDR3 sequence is CASSLTGGSAEAFF. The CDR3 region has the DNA TGTGCCAGCAGTTTGACAGGGGGCTCAGCTGAAGCTTTCTTT.

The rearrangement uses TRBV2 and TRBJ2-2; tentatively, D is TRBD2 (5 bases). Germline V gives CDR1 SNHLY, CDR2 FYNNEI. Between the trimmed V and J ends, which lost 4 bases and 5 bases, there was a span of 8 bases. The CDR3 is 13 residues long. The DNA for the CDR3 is TGTGCCAGCAGTGTGGAGGTTACCGGGGAGCTGTTTTTT. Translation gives CASSVEVTGELFF.

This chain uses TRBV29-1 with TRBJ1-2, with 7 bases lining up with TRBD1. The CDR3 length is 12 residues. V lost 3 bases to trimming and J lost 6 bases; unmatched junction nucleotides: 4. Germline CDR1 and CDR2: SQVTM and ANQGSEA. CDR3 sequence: CSVDRGQHGYTF. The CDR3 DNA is TGCAGCGTTGACCGGGGACAGCATGGCTACACCTTC. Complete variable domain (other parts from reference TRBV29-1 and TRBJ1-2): SAVISQKPSRDICQRGTSLTIQCQVDSQVTMMFWYRQQPGQSLTLIATANQGSEATYESGFVIDKFPISRPNLTFSTLTVSNMSPEDSSIYLCSVDRGQHGYTFGSGTRLTVV.

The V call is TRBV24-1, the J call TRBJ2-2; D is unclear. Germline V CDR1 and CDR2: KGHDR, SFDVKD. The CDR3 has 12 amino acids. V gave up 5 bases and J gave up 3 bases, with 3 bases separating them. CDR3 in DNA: TGTGCCACCAGTGCTTACACCGGGGAGCTGTTTTTT. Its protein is CATSAYTGELFF.

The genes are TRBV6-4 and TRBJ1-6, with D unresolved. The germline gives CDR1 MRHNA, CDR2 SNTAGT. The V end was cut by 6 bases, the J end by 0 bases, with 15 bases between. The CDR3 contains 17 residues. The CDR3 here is CASSGYRDGSYNSPLHF. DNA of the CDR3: TGTGCCAGCAGCGGGTATCGAGACGGCTCCTATAATTCACCCCTCCACTTT.

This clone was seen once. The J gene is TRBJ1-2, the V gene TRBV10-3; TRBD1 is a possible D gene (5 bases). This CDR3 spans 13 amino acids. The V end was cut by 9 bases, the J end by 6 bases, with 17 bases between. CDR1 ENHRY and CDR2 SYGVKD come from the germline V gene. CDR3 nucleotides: TGTGCCATTGCTACCGGGCCGGGGGATGGCTACACCTTC. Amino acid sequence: CAIATGPGDGYTF.

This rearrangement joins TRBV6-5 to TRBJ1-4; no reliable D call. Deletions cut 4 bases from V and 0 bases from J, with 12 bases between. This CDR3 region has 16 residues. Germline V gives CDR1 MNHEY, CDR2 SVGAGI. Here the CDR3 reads CASSSIFTATNEKLFF. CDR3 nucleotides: TGTGCCAGCAGTTCCATTTTCACAGCAACTAATGAAAAACTGTTTTTT.

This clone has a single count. The CDR3 region has the DNA TGTGCCAGCAGCCCCCGACAGGGGACGTTATTTACAGATACGCAGTATTTT. Translated: CASSPRQGTLFTDTQYF. The V gene is TRBV5-8, the J gene TRBJ2-3, with 8 bases lining up with TRBD1. CDR3 length: 17 amino acids. Germline loops: CDR1 SGHTS, CDR2 YDEGEE. The ends lost 4 bases at V and 3 bases at J; junction bases unmatched: 13.

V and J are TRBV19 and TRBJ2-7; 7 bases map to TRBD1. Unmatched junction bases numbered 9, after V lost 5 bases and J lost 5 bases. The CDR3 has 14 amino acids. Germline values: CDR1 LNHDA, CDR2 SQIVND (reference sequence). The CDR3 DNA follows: TGTGCCAGTAGTGGGAGACAGGGTTTAAACGAGCAGTACTTC. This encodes CASSGRQGLNEQYF.

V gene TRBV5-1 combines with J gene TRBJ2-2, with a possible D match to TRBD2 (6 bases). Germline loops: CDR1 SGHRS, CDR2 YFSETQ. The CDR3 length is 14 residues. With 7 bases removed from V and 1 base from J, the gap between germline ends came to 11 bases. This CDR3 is CASRRDQNTGELFF. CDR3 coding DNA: TGCGCCAGCCGGCGGGACCAGAACACCGGGGAGCTGTTTTTT.

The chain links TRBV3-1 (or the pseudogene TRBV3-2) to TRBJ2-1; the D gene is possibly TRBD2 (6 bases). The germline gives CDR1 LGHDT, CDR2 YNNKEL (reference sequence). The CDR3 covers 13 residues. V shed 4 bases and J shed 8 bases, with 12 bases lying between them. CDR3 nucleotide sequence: TGTGCCAGCAGCCTCCCTGGGACTGATGAGCAGTTCTTC. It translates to CASSLPGTDEQFF.

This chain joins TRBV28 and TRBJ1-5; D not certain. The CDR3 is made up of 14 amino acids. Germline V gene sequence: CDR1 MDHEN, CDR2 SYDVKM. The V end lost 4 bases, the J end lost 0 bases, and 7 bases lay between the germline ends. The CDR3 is CASSSPDSNQPQHF. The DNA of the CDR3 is TGTGCCAGCAGTTCTCCAGATAGCAATCAGCCCCAGCATTTT.